The present T cell receptor beta chain was sequenced within a study of blood T cells in healthy people across ages. This clonotype showed up many times. What it binds is unknown. Germline CDR1 reads SGHTA; CDR2 reads FQGNSA. The CDR3 covers 13 residues. V lost 3 bases to trimming and J lost 1 base, with 6 bases between them. Each sample had at least 6.5 million PBMCs isolated. Whole-study findings and limits: A greater number of naive CD4+ cells and higher diversity distinguished long-lived donors from aged donors. Age showed a roughly linear inverse relationship with TCR beta diversity per million T cells. Estimated diversity, derived from one million T cells, was regarded as an underestimate.

A J-beta primer mix and a sample-barcoded 5' primer were used in a second PCR of about 7 to 12 cycles. TCRdb reanalysed the 5' RACE reads using MiXCR and keeps one entry per CDR3 protein. The data show just under 900,000 distinct CDR3 sequences, more than 25% seen once. The sequence was obtained from a woman aged 80 or over in good health. This chain uses TRBV7-2 with TRBJ1-2; D not resolved. Sequencing was done on a sample of blood. The CDR3 DNA sequence: TGTGCCAGCAGCTTCGGTGTTAACTATGGCTACACCTTC. Translated: CASSFGVNYGYTF.